This record concerns one TCR beta chain sequence. Germline lookup yields CDR1 LGHDT and CDR2 YNNKEL (reference sequence). The trim removed 2 bases at V and 6 bases at J, leaving 11 bases unmatched. This CDR3 spans 16 amino acids. Original methodology: Amplification of reference gene primers provided the estimated nucleated cell counts. Clones were read by immunoSEQ multiplex PCR, and TCRdb kept only the in-frame ones, dropping some. V, J and clone size reflect that table, while D and trimming were determined from the DNA. Of roughly 250,000 clones in the sample, more than 65% were seen once. The data originate from a study of blood T cell repertoires in COVID-19.

This chain connects TRBV3-1 (or the pseudogene TRBV3-2) to TRBJ2-7; 9 nucleotides line up with TRBD2. This clonotype was sampled from a woman aged 40 to 49 with active or convalescent COVID-19. Sequencing was performed on peripheral blood. The CDR3 reads CASSQRRGGSLIEQYF. CDR3 sequence (DNA): TGTGCCAGCAGCCAAAGGCGGGGGGGGAGTTTGATCGAGCAGTACTTC.